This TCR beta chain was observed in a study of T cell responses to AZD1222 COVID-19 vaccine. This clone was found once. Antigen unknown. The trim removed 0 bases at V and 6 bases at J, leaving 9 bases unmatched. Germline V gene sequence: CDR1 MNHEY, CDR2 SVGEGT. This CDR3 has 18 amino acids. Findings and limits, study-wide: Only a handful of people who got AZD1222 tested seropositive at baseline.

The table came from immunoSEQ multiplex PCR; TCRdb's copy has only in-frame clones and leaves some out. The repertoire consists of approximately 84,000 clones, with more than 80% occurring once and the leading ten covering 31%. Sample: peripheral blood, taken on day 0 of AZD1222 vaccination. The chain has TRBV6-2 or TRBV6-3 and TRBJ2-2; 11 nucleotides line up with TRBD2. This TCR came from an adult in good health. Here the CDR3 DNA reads TGTGCCAGCAGTTACTCGGTCAGGCTAGCGGGAGGTCCCGGGGAGCTGTTTTTT. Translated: CASSYSVRLAGGPGELFF.